This TCR beta chain was retrieved from a study of T cell changes during pregnancy in multiple sclerosis. The germline V gene has CDR1 SGHTA and CDR2 FQGNSA. The germline V and J ends were trimmed by 1 base and 5 bases, with 7 bases remaining between them. This CDR3 is built from 13 residues. Data came from immunoSEQ multiplex PCR; TCRdb stores just in-frame clones and leaves some out. The sample consists of approximately 47,000 clones, about 90% of them appearing once. The TCR originated in a female donor with multiple sclerosis, enrolled in a pregnancy study. The sequences come from peripheral blood, collected in the first trimester of pregnancy. The chain links TRBV7-2 to TRBJ2-3, with unresolved D. The CDR3 loop is CASSLGFGDTQYF. The DNA for the CDR3 is TGTGCCAGCAGCTTAGGATTCGGAGATACGCAGTATTTT.